This TCR beta chain was recorded in a study of T cells in Graves' hyperthyroidism and ophthalmopathy. Notes on the study in general: Most thyroid clonotypes expanded above 0.001 appeared in blood too. In validation, the model predicted ophthalmopathy. These predictions came a median about 6.2 months before onset.

This clonotype occurred a few times. What it recognizes is unknown. V shed 5 bases and J shed 7 bases, with 15 bases lying between them. The V gene's germline CDR1 is MNHEY and CDR2 SMNVEV (reference sequence). The CDR3 loop spans 14 amino acids. Hyperthyroidism, newly diagnosed and lasting under 2 months, affected patients aged 18 to 65. Lactation, pregnancy, other autoimmune disease or uncontrolled infection led to exclusion of patients. TCR beta CDR3 regions were amplified from RNA. When the TCR CDR3 underwent first-round RT-PCR, the HTBI primer set was used. TCRdb reprocessed the multiplex PCR reads via MiXCR and lists one record per CDR3 protein. Of approximately 610,000 distinct CDR3 sequences in the sample, over 15% were seen once.

The rearrangement uses TRBV27 and TRBJ1-5, with D perhaps TRBD1 (5 bases). The clonotype originates from a woman under 30 with Graves' hyperthyroidism. The specimen was blood. The CDR3 coding sequence is TGTGCCAGCAGTCTGGGAGGGGCGCGGCAGCCCCAGCATTTT. Protein product: CASSLGGARQPQHF.